The rows below give T cell receptor beta chains drawn from one sample of a study of T cells in Graves' hyperthyroidism and ophthalmopathy. MiXCR was run by TCRdb on the multiplex PCR reads, yielding one entry per CDR3 protein. The data hold a few hundred thousand distinct CDR3 sequences, with roughly 25% observed a single time. The material sequenced was blood. The receptor set was obtained from a man aged 50 to 60 with Graves' hyperthyroidism. The CDR3 runs from the conserved cysteine through the conserved F or W. The D gene is left open where the match is weak. Clone size is stated in some rows and not others, as once, few, many or a class when expanded.

CDR3 length | J gene | V gene | clone size | D gene | CDR3 protein | CDR3 DNA
13 | TRBJ2-7 | TRBV28 | many | NA | CASSFTATYEQYF | TGTGCCAGCAGTTTTACTGCGACCTACGAGCAGTACTTC
16 | TRBJ2-1 | TRBV7-9 | few | TRBD2 | CASSWSGGGVYNEQFF | TGTGCCAGCAGCTGGAGTGGGGGGGGAGTATACAATGAGCAGTTCTTC
13 | TRBJ2-5 | TRBV3-1 | many | NA | CASRARVGETQYF | TGTGCCAGCAGAGCAAGGGTCGGCGAGACCCAGTACTTC
14 | TRBJ2-7 | TRBV14 | NA | NA | CASSHYTGRYEQYF | TGTGCCAGCAGCCATTATACAGGGAGATACGAGCAGTACTTC
13 | TRBJ2-7 | TRBV7-6 | many | NA | CASSLAPGDEQYF | TGTGCCAGCAGCTTAGCTCCAGGGGACGAGCAGTACTTC
17 | TRBJ1-3 | TRBV19 | NA | NA | CASSISSTGFSGNTIYF | TGTGCCAGTAGTATATCGTCAACTGGGTTCTCTGGAAACACCATATATTTT
16 | TRBJ2-7 | TRBV16 | few | NA | CASSPSGGSASYEQYF | TGTGCCAGCAGCCCCTCAGGAGGGAGCGCGTCCTACGAGCAGTACTTC
13 | TRBJ1-2 | TRBV5-1 | once | NA | CASSLDSGRGYTF | TGCGCCAGCAGCTTGGACAGTGGCCGTGGCTACACCTTC
16 | TRBJ2-5 | TRBV5-1 | NA | NA | CASSLAVFSRQETQYF | TGCGCCAGCAGCTTGGCCGTATTCTCCAGGCAAGAGACCCAGTACTTC
16 | TRBJ2-2 | TRBV24-1 | NA | NA | CATSDFSGRSTGELFF | TGTGCCACCAGTGATTTTTCCGGGCGGAGCACCGGGGAGCTGTTTTTT
15 | TRBJ2-7 | TRBV15 | few | TRBD1 | CATSESTGGSYEQYF | TGTGCCACCAGCGAGTCGACAGGGGGCTCCTACGAGCAGTACTTC
15 | TRBJ1-1 | TRBV7-9 | once | NA | CASSFGGAPNTEAFF | TGTGCCAGCAGCTTTGGGGGGGCACCCAACACTGAAGCTTTCTTT
13 | TRBJ2-7 | TRBV5-1 | few | NA | CASSLARDFEQYF | TGCGCCAGCAGCTTGGCCAGGGATTTCGAGCAGTACTTC
12 | TRBJ1-5 | TRBV28 | few | NA | CASSFGAQPQHF | TGTGCCAGCAGTTTTGGGGCTCAGCCCCAGCATTTT
15 | TRBJ2-7 | TRBV6-5 | NA | TRBD1 | CASSLRDRGGYEQYF | TGTGCCAGCAGCCTCCGGGACAGGGGAGGCTACGAGCAGTACTTC
15 | TRBJ2-1 | TRBV12-5 | few | NA | CASGPLGGAQTRQFF | TGTGCTAGTGGTCCCCTTGGGGGGGCACAAACCAGACAGTTCTTC
19 | TRBJ2-7 | TRBV30 | NA | NA | CAWRPRAAGDASSSYEQYF | TGTGCCTGGAGACCTCGGGCGGCAGGGGACGCTAGCAGCTCCTACGAGCAGTACTTC
11 | TRBJ2-7 | TRBV24-1 | NA | NA | CATSQSYEQYF | TGTGCCACCAGTCAGTCCTACGAGCAGTACTTC
16 | TRBJ2-4 | TRBV28 | NA | TRBD1 | CASSPPGQGARGIQYF | TGTGCCAGCAGTCCTCCGGGACAGGGGGCGCGGGGCATTCAGTACTTC
14 | TRBJ1-1 | TRBV11-3 | many | TRBD1 | CASSFPGTVSEAFF | TGTGCCAGCAGCTTTCCGGGGACAGTCTCGGAAGCTTTCTTT
16 | TRBJ2-1 | TRBV4-1 | NA | NA | CASSISSGSSYNEQFF | TGCGCCAGCAGCATCTCCTCCGGAAGCTCCTACAATGAGCAGTTCTTC
13 | TRBJ1-5 | TRBV20-1 | few | NA | CSARLNSNQPQHF | TGCAGTGCTAGGCTTAATAGCAATCAGCCCCAGCATTTT
13 | TRBJ2-7 | TRBV7-9 | few | NA | CASSSPILDEQYF | TGTGCCAGCAGCTCCCCAATCCTGGACGAGCAGTACTTC
12 | TRBJ1-1 | TRBV5-1 | NA | NA | CASSLDNGEAFF | TGTGCCAGCAGCTTGGATAACGGTGAAGCTTTCTTT
16 | TRBJ1-1 | TRBV11-2 | few | NA | CASSLLQGTMNTEAFF | TGTGCCAGCAGCTTACTTCAGGGGACGATGAACACTGAAGCTTTCTTT
15 | TRBJ2-1 | TRBV10-3 | NA | TRBD2 | CAIRGSGRALNEQFF | TGTGCCATCAGGGGAAGCGGGAGGGCCTTGAATGAGCAGTTCTTC
13 | TRBJ2-4 | TRBV29-1 | NA | NA | CSVTAWGKNIQYF | TGCAGCGTTACAGCGTGGGGCAAAAACATTCAGTACTTC
15 | TRBJ1-6 | TRBV14 | few | TRBD1 | CASSLRQGQDSPLHF | TGTGCCAGCAGCCTACGACAGGGGCAGGATTCACCCCTCCACTTT
13 | TRBJ2-3 | TRBV28 | many | NA | CASSAHTPDTQYF | TGTGCCAGCAGTGCCCACACTCCAGATACGCAGTATTTT
15 | TRBJ1-3 | TRBV2 | NA | NA | CASSSGTVSGNTIYF | TGTGCCAGCAGTTCCGGGACGGTCTCTGGAAACACCATATATTTT
14 | TRBJ1-4 | TRBV9 | NA | NA | CASSATVGNEKLFF | TGTGCCAGCAGCGCGACAGTGGGGAATGAAAAACTGTTTTTT
12 | TRBJ2-1 | TRBV3-1 | few | NA | CASSPPGEVQFF | TGTGCCAGCAGCCCGCCGGGGGAGGTGCAGTTCTTC
13 | TRBJ2-3 | TRBV12-3/TRBV12-4 | many | NA | CASSSGMADTQYF | TGTGCCAGCAGTTCGGGAATGGCAGATACGCAGTATTTT